The 7 T cell receptor beta chains below come from one sample, sequenced in a study of PD-L1 blockade in urothelial cancer. Clones were sequenced by immunoSEQ multiplex PCR, and TCRdb holds only the in-frame ones, with some missing. The sample lists 57,000 or so clones, roughly four fifths occurring once. The specimen comprised PBMCs, sampled around atezolizumab (anti-PD-L1) treatment. These receptors originate from a man aged 70 or older with urothelial cancer.

This clone is medium-sized within its sample. The identical CDR3 is also encoded by other nucleotide sequences in the sample. The chain has TRBV30 and TRBJ1-1, with TRBD1 as a possible D gene (6 bases). The CDR3 consists of 13 residues. The V and J ends lost 1 base and 1 base respectively, with 7 bases between them. Germline lookup yields CDR1 GTSNPN and CDR2 SVGIG (reference sequence). The CDR3 DNA sequence: TGTGCCTGGAGTGCGACAGGGAACACTGAAGCTTTCTTT. Translated: CAWSATGNTEAFF.

The J gene is TRBJ2-2, the V gene TRBV14; no reliable D call. The germline V gene has CDR1 SGHDN and CDR2 FVKESK. V lost 2 bases, J lost 5 bases, and 6 bases lay in between. This CDR3 is built from 13 residues. CDR3 sequence (DNA): TGTGCCAGCAGCCAATCTAGAACCGGGGAGCTGTTTTTT. Its translation: CASSQSRTGELFF.

The chain carries TRBV10-3 and TRBJ2-1; D remains unclear. The CDR3 is 13 amino acids. CDR1 ENHRY and CDR2 SYGVKD come from the germline V gene. V was cut by 6 bases and J by 3 bases, with 9 bases left in between. The CDR3 nucleotides read TGTGCCATCAGCCGACAAGGCTACAATGAGCAGTTCTTC. This gives the protein CAISRQGYNEQFF.

The CDR3 loop is CASSFRGLAGGRSYEQYF. CDR3 DNA: TGTGCCAGCAGCTTTAGGGGACTAGCGGGAGGAAGATCCTACGAGCAGTACTTC. The chain carries TRBV7-2 and TRBJ2-7, with 15 bases identical to TRBD2. J gave up 1 base and V 3 bases, and 7 bases lay outside the gene matches. The CDR3 spans 18 residues. The germline gives CDR1 SGHTA, CDR2 FQGNSA.

This clone has a handful of counts. The chain is built from TRBV19 and TRBJ1-5, with 10 bases identical to TRBD1. Trimming cost V 0 bases and J 6 bases; bases outside gene matches: 8. This CDR3 region has 17 residues. Germline assignment: CDR1 LNHDA and CDR2 SQIVND (reference sequence). CDR3 DNA sequence: TGTGCCAGTAGTATAGATCCGGGACAGGGGACGAGTCAGCCCCAGCATTTT. This codes for CASSIDPGQGTSQPQHF.

The V gene is TRBV9, the J gene TRBJ1-5, with a possible D match to TRBD1 (5 bases). In germline, CDR1 is SGDLS, CDR2 YYNGEE. The V gene lost 3 bases and the J gene lost 3 bases, with 13 bases spanning the gap. The CDR3 loop spans 15 amino acids. The CDR3 nucleotides are TGTGCCAGCAGCGCGACGGGGGGATACAATCAGCCCCAGCATTTT. Its protein is CASSATGGYNQPQHF.

J is TRBJ2-2 and V is TRBV2; D not certain. Trimming cost V 1 base and J 4 bases, with 13 bases left between them. The CDR3 has 16 amino acids. The germline V gene has CDR1 SNHLY and CDR2 FYNNEI. The CDR3 reads CASSEDAPDITGELFF. CDR3 sequence (DNA): TGTGCCAGCAGTGAAGACGCGCCCGATATCACCGGGGAGCTGTTTTTT.